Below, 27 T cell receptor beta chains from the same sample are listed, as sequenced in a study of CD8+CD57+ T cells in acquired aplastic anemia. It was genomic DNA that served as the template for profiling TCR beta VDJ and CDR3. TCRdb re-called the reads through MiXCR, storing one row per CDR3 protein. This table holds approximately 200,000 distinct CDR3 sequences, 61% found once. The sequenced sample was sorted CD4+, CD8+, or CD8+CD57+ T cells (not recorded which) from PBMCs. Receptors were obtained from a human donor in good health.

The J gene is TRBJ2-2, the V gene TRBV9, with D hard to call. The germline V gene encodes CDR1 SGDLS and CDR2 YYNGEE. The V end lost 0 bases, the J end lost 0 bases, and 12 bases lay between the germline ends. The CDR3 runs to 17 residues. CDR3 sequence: CASSVDFGSANTGELFF. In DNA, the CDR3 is TGTGCCAGCAGCGTAGACTTTGGCAGCGCGAACACCGGGGAGCTGTTTTTT.

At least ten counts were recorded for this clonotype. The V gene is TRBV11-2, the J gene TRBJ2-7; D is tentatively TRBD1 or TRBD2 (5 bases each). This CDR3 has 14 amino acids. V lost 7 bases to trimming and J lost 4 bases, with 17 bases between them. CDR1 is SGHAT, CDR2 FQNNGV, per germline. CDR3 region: CASTLPGALYEQYF. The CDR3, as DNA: TGTGCCAGCACTCTACCCGGGGCGCTATACGAGCAGTACTTC.

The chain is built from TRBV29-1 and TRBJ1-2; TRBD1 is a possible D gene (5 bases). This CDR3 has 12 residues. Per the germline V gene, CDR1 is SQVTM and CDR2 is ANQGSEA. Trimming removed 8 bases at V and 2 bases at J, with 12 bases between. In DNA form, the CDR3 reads TGCAGCTTAACGACAGCCAACTATGGCTACACCTTC. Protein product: CSLTTANYGYTF. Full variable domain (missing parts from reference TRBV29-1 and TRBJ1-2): SAVISQKPSRDICQRGTSLTIQCQVDSQVTMMFWYRQQPGQSLTLIATANQGSEATYESGFVIDKFPISRPNLTFSTLTVSNMSPEDSSIYLCSLTTANYGYTFGSGTRLTVV.

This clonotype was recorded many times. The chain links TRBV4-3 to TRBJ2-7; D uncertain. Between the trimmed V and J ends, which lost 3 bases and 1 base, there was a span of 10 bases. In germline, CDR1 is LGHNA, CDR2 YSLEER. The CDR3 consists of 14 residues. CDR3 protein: CASSQLDGSYEQYF. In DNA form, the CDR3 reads TGCGCCAGCAGCCAGTTAGACGGATCCTACGAGCAGTACTTC.

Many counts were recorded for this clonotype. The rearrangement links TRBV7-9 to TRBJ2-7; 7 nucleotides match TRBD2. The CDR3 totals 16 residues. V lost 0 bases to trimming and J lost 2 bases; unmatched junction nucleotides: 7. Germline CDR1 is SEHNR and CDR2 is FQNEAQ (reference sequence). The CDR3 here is CASSLAGGSGPYEQYF. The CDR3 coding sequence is TGTGCCAGCAGCTTAGCCGGGGGTAGCGGGCCCTACGAGCAGTACTTC.

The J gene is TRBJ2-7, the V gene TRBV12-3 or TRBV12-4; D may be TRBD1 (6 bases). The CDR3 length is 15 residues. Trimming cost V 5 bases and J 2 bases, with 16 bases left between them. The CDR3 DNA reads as TGTGCCAGCAGTATACACAGGGCACCAGCCTACGAGCAGTACTTC. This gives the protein CASSIHRAPAYEQYF.

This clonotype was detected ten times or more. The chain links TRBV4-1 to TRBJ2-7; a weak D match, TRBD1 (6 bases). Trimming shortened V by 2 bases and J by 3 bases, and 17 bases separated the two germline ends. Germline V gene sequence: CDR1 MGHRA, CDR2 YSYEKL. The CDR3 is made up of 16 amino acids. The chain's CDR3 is CASSQRGTNNFYEQYF. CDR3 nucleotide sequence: TGCGCCAGCAGCCAAAGGGGGACAAATAACTTCTACGAGCAGTACTTC.

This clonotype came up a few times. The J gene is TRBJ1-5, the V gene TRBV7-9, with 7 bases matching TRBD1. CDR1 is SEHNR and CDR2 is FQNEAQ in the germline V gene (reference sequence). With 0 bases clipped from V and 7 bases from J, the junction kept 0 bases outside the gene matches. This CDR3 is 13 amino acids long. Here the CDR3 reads CASSLAGGQPQHF. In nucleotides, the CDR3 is TGTGCCAGCAGCTTAGCAGGGGGCCAGCCCCAGCATTTT.

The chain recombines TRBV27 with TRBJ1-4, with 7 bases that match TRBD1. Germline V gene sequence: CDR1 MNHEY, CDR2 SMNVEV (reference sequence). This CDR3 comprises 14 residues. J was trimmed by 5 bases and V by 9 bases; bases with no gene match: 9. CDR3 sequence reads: CASSMTGSNEKLFF. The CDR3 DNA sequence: TGTGCCAGTTCGATGACAGGGAGCAATGAAAAACTGTTTTTT.

CDR3 coding DNA: TGTGCCAGCAGCGTAGGACAGGGGGAAGGCTCACCCCTCCACTTT. Translation: CASSVGQGEGSPLHF. The V gene is TRBV9, the J gene TRBJ1-6; 9 bases are shared with TRBD1. The trim removed 0 bases at V and 10 bases at J, leaving 5 bases unmatched. The CDR3 runs to 15 residues. Germline CDR1 reads SGDLS; CDR2 reads YYNGEE.

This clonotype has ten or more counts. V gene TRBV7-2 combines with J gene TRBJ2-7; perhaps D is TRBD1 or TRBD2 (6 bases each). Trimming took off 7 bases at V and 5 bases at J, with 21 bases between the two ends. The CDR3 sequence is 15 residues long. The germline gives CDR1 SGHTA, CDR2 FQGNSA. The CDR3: CASTSGGGLRNEQYF. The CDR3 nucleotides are TGTGCCAGCACCTCAGGTGGGGGGCTAAGGAACGAGCAGTACTTC.

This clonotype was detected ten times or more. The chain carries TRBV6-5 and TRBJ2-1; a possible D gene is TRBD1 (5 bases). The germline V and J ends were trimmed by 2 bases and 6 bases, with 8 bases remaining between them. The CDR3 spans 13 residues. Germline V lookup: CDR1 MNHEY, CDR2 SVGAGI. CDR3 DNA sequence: TGTGCCAGCAGTTACGGGCAGGGCAATGAGCAGTTCTTC. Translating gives CASSYGQGNEQFF.

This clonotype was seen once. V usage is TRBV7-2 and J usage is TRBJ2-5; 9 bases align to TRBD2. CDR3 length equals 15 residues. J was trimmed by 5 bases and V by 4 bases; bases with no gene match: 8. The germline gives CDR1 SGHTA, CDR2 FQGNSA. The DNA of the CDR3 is TGTGCCAGCAGCTCCCTAGCGGGGAGGCCCGAGACCCAGTACTTC. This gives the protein CASSSLAGRPETQYF.

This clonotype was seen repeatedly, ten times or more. DNA of the CDR3: TGTGCCAGCAGCTCAGGGGAGGGCACCGGGGAGCTGTTTTTT. It codes for CASSSGEGTGELFF. The chain carries TRBV7-9 and TRBJ2-2; possible D gene TRBD2, 7 bases. This CDR3 has 14 residues. V was clipped by 4 bases and J by 4 bases, with 10 bases between them. Germline CDR1 and CDR2: SEHNR and FQNEAQ (reference sequence).

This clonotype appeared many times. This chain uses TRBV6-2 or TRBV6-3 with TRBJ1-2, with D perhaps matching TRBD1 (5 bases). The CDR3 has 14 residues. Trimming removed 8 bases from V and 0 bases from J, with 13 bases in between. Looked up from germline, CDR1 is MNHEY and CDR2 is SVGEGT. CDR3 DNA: TGTGCCAGCTCACCGGACATCACTAACTATGGCTACACCTTC. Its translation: CASSPDITNYGYTF.

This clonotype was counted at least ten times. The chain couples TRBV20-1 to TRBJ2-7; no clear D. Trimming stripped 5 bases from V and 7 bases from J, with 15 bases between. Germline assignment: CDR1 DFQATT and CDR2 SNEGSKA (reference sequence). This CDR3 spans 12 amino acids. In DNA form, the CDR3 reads TGCAGTGCTCATTCCGGTGGCGGTGAGCAGTACTTC. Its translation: CSAHSGGGEQYF.

CDR3 region: CATTGGRSSSYNEQFF. The CDR3 DNA reads as TGTGCCACCACCGGGGGGAGGTCGAGCTCCTACAATGAGCAGTTCTTC. The gene calls are TRBV2 and TRBJ2-1, with 7 bases that match TRBD2. The J segment lost 0 bases and the V segment lost 10 bases, leaving 12 bases of the junction unmatched. CDR1 and CDR2 (germline): SNHLY, FYNNEI. The CDR3 sequence is 16 residues long. Based on the CDR3 plus reference TRBV2 and TRBJ2-1, the full variable domain is EPEVTQTPSHQVTQMGQEVILRCVPISNHLYFYWYRQILGQKVEFLVSFYNNEISEKSEIFDDQFSVERPDGSNFTLKIRSTKLEDSAMYFCATTGGRSSSYNEQFFGPGTRLTVL.

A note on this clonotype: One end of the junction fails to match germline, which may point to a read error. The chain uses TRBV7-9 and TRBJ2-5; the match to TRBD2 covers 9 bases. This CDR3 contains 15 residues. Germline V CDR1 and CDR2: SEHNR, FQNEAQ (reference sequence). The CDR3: CASSFSGGGGETQCF. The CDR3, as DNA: TGTGCCAGCAGCTTTAGCGGCGGGGGGGGAGAGACCCAGTGCTTC.

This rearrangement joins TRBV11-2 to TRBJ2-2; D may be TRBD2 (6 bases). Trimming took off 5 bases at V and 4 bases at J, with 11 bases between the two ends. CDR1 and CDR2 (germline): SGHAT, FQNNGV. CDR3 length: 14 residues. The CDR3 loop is CASSQVGGTGELFF. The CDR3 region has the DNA TGTGCCAGCAGCCAAGTGGGGGGCACCGGGGAGCTGTTTTTT.

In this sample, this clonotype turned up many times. The CDR3 reads CASSHQRTAPYEQYF. The CDR3 DNA reads as TGCGCCAGCAGCCATCAAAGGACAGCGCCCTACGAGCAGTACTTC. J is TRBJ2-7 and V is TRBV4-3; a weak D match, TRBD1 (6 bases). V was trimmed by 3 bases and J by 2 bases, leaving 14 bases between them. CDR3 length equals 15 residues. Germline V gene lookup returns CDR1 LGHNA and CDR2 YSLEER.

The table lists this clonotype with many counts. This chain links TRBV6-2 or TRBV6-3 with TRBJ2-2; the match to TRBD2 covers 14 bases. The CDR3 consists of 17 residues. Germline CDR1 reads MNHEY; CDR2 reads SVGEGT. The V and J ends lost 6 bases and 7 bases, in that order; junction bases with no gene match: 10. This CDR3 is CASRVGLAGENDGELFF. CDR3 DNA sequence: TGTGCCAGCAGAGTGGGACTAGCGGGGGAGAATGACGGGGAGCTGTTTTTT.

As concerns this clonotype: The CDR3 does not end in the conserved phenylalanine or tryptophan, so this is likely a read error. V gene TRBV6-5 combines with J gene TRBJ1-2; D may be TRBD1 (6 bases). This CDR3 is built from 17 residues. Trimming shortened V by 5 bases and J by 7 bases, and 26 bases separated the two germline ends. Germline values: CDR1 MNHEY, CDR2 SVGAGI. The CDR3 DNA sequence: TGTGCCAGCAGTCAGCCGGCAGCCACGGGGGGCGCGTTTGGCTACACCCTC. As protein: CASSQPAATGGAFGYTL.

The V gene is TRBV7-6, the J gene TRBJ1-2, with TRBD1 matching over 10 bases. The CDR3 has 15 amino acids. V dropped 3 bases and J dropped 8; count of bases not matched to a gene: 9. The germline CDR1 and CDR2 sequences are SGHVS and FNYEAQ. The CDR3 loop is CASSFSPGQGKGYTF. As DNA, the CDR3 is TGTGCCAGCAGCTTCTCTCCGGGACAGGGGAAAGGCTACACCTTC.

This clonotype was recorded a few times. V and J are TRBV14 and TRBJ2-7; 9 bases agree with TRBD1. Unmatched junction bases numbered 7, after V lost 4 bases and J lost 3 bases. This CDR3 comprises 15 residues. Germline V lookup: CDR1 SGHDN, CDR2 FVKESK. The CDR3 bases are TGTGCCAGCAGCCTTGGACAGGGGAACTTCTACGAGCAGTACTTC. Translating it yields CASSLGQGNFYEQYF.

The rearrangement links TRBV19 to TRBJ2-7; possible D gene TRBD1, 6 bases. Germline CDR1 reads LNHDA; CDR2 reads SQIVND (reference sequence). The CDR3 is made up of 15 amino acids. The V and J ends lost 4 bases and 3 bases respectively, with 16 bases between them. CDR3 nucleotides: TGTGCCAGTAGTAATACCTACAGGGCCAACTACGAGCAGTACTTC. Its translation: CASSNTYRANYEQYF.

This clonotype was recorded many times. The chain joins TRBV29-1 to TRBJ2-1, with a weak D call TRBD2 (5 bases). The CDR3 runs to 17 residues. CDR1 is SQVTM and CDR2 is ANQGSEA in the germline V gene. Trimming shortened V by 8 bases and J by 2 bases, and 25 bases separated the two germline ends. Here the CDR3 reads CSSTGSRESSAYNEQFF. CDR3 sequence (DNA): TGCAGCTCTACGGGGTCTAGAGAAAGCTCAGCCTACAATGAGCAGTTCTTC.

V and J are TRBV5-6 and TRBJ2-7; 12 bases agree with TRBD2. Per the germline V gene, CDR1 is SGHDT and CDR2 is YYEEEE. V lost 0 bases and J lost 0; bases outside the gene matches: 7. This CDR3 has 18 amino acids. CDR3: CASSLAATGLAGSYEQYF. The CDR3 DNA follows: TGTGCCAGCAGCTTGGCAGCCACGGGACTAGCGGGCTCCTACGAGCAGTACTTC.